Detailed here is one TCR beta chain. Its antigen remains unknown. The source of the sample is a study of cytomegalovirus exposure and HLA in healthy donors. About the research overall: The platform used for the roughly 110 validation repertoires matched that of the roughly 670 first-cohort repertoires, a later analysis reported. Study-wide results and caveats: It was confirmed in vitro that a few of the CMV-associated chains were specific for CMV antigens. Subsequent analysis showed first-cohort TCR clusters tending to co-occur in 120 or so validation repertoires.

This CDR3 has 15 residues. Per the germline V gene, CDR1 is SGHRS and CDR2 is YFSETQ. Trimming at V came to 1 base and at J to 3 bases, leaving 2 bases not matched to a gene. Clones were read by immunoSEQ multiplex PCR, and TCRdb kept only the in-frame ones, dropping some. The sample holds some 80,000 clones, about 96% seen once. The V call is TRBV5-1, the J call TRBJ2-3, with 10 bases identical to TRBD2. The sequenced material came from PBMCs. The TCR originated in a woman between 18 and 29 years old in good health and CMV-seronegative. The CDR3 here is CASSLPSGSTDTQYF. The CDR3 nucleotides read TGCGCCAGCAGCTTGCCTAGCGGGAGTACAGATACGCAGTATTTT.